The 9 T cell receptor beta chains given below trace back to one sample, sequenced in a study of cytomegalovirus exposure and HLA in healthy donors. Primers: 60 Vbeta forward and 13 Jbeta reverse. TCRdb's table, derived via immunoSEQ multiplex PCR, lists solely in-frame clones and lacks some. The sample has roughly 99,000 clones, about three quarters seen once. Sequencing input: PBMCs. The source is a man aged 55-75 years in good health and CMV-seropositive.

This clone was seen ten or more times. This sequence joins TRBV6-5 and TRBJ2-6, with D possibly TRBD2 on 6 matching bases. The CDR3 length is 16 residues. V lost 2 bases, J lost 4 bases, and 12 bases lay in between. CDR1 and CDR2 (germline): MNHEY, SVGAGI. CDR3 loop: CASSYGGMAGANVLTF. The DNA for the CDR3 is TGTGCCAGCAGTTACGGGGGGATGGCGGGGGCCAACGTCCTGACTTTC.

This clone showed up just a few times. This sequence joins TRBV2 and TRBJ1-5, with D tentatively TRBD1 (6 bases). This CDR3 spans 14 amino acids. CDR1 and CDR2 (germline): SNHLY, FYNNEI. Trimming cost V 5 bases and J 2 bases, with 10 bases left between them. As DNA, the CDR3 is TGTGCCAGCAGTCCAGGGGTGGGCAATCAGCCCCAGCATTTT. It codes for CASSPGVGNQPQHF. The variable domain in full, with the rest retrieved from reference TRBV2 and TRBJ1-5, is EPEVTQTPSHQVTQMGQEVILRCVPISNHLYFYWYRQILGQKVEFLVSFYNNEISEKSEIFDDQFSVERPDGSNFTLKIRSTKLEDSAMYFCASSPGVGNQPQHFGDGTRLSIL.

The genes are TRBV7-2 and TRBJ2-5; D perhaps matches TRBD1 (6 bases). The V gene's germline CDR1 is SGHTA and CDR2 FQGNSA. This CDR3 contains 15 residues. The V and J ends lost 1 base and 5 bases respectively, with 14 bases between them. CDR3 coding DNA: TGTGCCAGCAGCTTAGTAAATAGGGACACGGAGACCCAGTACTTC. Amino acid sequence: CASSLVNRDTETQYF. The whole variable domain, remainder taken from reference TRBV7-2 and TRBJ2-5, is GAGVSQSPSNKVTEKGKDVELRCDPISGHTALYWYRQSLGQGLEFLIYFQGNSAPDKSGLPSDRFSAERTGGSVSTLTIQRTQQEDSAVYLCASSLVNRDTETQYFGPGTRLLVL.

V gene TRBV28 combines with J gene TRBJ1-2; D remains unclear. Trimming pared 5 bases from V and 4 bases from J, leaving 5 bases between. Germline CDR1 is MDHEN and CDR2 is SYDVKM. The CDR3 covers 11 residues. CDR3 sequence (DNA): TGTGCCAGCAGTCAATCCTATGGCTACACCTTC. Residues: CASSQSYGYTF.

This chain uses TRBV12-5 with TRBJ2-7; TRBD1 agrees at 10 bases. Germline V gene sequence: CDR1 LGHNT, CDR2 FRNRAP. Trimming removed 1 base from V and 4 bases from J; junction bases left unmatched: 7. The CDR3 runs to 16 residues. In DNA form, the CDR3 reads TGTGCTAGTGGTTTGGGAGACAGGGGGCGCGTTTACGAGCAGTACTTC. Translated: CASGLGDRGRVYEQYF.

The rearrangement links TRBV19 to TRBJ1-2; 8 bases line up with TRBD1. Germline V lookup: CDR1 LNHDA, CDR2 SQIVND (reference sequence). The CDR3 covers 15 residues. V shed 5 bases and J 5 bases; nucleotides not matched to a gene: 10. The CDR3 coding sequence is TGTGCCAGTAGTGCGCTCACAGGGGGAAGATATGGCTACACCTTC. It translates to CASSALTGGRYGYTF.

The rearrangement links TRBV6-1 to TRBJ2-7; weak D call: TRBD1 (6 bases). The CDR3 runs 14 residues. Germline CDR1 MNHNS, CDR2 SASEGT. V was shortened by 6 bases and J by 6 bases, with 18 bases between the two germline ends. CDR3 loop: CASSHPGDTIEQYF. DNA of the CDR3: TGTGCCAGCAGCCACCCCGGGGACACAATCGAGCAGTACTTC.

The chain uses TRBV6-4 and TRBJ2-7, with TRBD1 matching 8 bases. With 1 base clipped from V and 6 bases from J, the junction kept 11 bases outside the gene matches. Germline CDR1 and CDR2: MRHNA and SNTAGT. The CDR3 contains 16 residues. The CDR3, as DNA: TGTGCCAGCAGTGACTACCCCCGGACAGGGACTTTCGAGCAGTACTTC. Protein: CASSDYPRTGTFEQYF.

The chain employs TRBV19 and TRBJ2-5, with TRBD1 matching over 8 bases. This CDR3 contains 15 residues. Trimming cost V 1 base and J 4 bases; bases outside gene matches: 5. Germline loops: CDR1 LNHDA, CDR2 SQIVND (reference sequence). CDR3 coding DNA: TGTGCCAGTAGTATAGTGGCAGGGGGCCGAGAGACCCAGTACTTC. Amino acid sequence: CASSIVAGGRETQYF.